This T cell receptor beta chain was recovered during a study of T-cell reconstitution after alpha-beta-depleted transplantation in children. The CDR3 is 12 amino acids. CDR1 SGHRS and CDR2 YFSETQ come from the germline V gene. The V gene lost 0 bases and the J gene lost 5 bases, with 5 bases spanning the gap. Findings and limits, study-wide: A year post-transplant, T-cell counts and diversity derived mostly from newly produced T cells. By about two months after transplant, alpha-beta T cells reportedly arose from several hundred graft clones that had expanded. Surviving recipient T cells and thymic progenitors produced the high day-60 TCRbeta diversity seen in some patients.

TCRbeta library preparation incorporated unique molecular identifiers. TCRdb re-called the PCR reads through MiXCR, storing one row per CDR3 protein. Of over 7,500 distinct CDR3 sequences in the sample, 11% to 15% were seen once. A few counts support this clonotype. The antigen remains undetermined. This sequence originates from a male patient younger than 18 who had a stem cell transplant for acute lymphoblastic leukemia, so the T cells may come from the graft donor. The sample in question was PBMCs, mostly from graft donor cells, obtained 60 days after TCRalphabeta/CD19-depleted stem cell transplant. The chain recombines TRBV5-1 with TRBJ2-5; D is ambiguous. The CDR3 nucleotides are TGCGCCAGCAGCTTGGTAAGGGAGACCCAGTACTTC. This codes for CASSLVRETQYF.